This TCR beta chain appears in the sequencing data of a study of beta chain features in type 1 diabetes. Study results and caveats: Amplification by PCR could prefer shorter templates, with the same effect in patients and controls. Researchers report that Type 1 diabetes patients had moderately but significantly shorter TCRB CDR3s across all four CD4+ subsets.

The ends lost 4 bases at V and 4 bases at J; junction bases unmatched: 3. Looked up from germline, CDR1 is GTSNPN and CDR2 is SVGIG (reference sequence). This CDR3 spans 13 amino acids. The study reverse transcribed the entire isolated RNA, so it sequenced expressed TCRB transcripts. The method was immunoSEQ multiplex PCR; TCRdb's version includes in-frame clones alone and lacks a portion of them. The sample contains approximately 100,000 clones, 28% of which appear only once. Note on this clone: Antigen unknown.

Input material: central memory CD4+ T cells from blood. The sequence was obtained from a woman younger than 35 with type 1 diabetes. This chain connects TRBV30 to TRBJ2-2; TRBD2 agrees at 7 bases. CDR3 residues: CAWTSGFTGELFF. CDR3 nucleotides: TGTGCCTGGACTAGCGGATTCACCGGGGAGCTGTTTTTT.